This T cell receptor (beta chain) was identified in a study of Graves' ophthalmopathy and Graves' hyperthyroidism (dated by TCRdb to 2017 to 2018). About the study as a whole: Hyperthyroidism was defined as stable when no progression to ophthalmopathy occurred within 18 months of follow-up. After sampling, hyperthyroidism patients received methimazole starting at 30 mg daily, and ophthalmopathy patients received high-dose intravenous methylprednisolone. The independent validation cohort included under 20 hyperthyroidism patients plus 17 patients who later progressed from hyperthyroidism to ophthalmopathy. To explore V-J signatures that distinguish ophthalmopathy from hyperthyroidism, a discovery set of about a hundred patients was enrolled, made up of under 50 with ophthalmopathy and around 57 with stable hyperthyroidism. In a handful of hyperthyroidism patients, the T-cell repertoire of thyroid tissue was compared with the T-cell repertoire of blood. In total, approximately 130 blood samples were TCR-sequenced: some 40 ophthalmopathy, some 75 hyperthyroidism and some 17 hyperthyroidism-to-ophthalmopathy patients. TCR beta repertoire signatures were used to distinguish Graves' ophthalmopathy from Graves' hyperthyroidism and to predict progression to ophthalmopathy.

For repertoire sequencing, the TCR beta CDR3 regions were amplified from RNA transcripts. A first-round RT-PCR used HTBI primers with the Qiagen OneStep RT-PCR kit, followed by a second-round multiplex PCR, size selection and purification. Libraries were sequenced on an Illumina HiSeq2000 using paired-end 100 bp reads. As for how the authors treated the data: SOAPnuke was used for read processing, and reads with adapters, uncalled bases, a mean Phred below 15, or no exact constant-primer or identifier match were discarded. COPE v1.2.5 was used to merge high-quality paired reads. Unique nucleotide sequences were defined as clonotypes and aligned to IMGT TRB V, D and J references using MiTCR v1.1. Analysis was restricted to V-J combinations with a frequency above 0.0001, which covered roughly 99% of repertoires. For each V-J combination, a TCR clonal expansion and chaos score was defined as the ratio of F50 clonal expansion to chaos observed in the TCRdist matrix. Welch's t-statistics and random forest were used to reduce features to approximately 13 V-J combinations, which were fed into a naive Bayes classifier. The Morisita-Horn index was used to measure how similar the thyroid and blood repertoires were. Using fastp at Q25 and MiXCR, TCRdb reprocessed the public reads and kept productive beta chains. Rows merge per CDR3 protein into single entries with the most common DNA and genes. TCRdb's processing, not the authors', yielded these V and J calls. The sample contains some 1.1 million distinct CDR3 sequences, less than 45% of them found a single time. The leading ten clones occupy 11% of the sample.

Hyperthyroidism patients were newly diagnosed, were aged 18 to 65 years, and had a disease duration under 2 months. Patients with other autoimmune diseases, uncontrolled infections, pregnancy or lactation were excluded from the study. Diagnosis relied on clinical symptoms, serum thyroxine, TRAb, thyroid ultrasound and orbital computed tomography. Total RNA was extracted with Trizol reagent and quality-checked on an Agilent 2100 Bioanalyzer. Beyond this particular receptor, the publication reports: Sample size was not predetermined statistically, and investigators were not blinded to group allocation. In cross-validation, the 13-signature model distinguished ophthalmopathy from stable hyperthyroidism with 85% to 90% sensitivity and 81% to 83% specificity, and in the test set the corresponding values were about 80% and 75%. Most of the expanded thyroid clonotypes with a frequency above 0.001 were also detected in blood, and it was suggested that the thyroid immune response may be reflected by blood repertoires. In validation, the model predicted ophthalmopathy progression with 55% to 71% sensitivity and roughly 72% specificity; eleven to twelve predicted patients were CT-confirmed with GO in a median of roughly 6.8 months.

To note about this clonotype: The antigen it binds to is not known. No much larger clone exists at a distance of one base, and base qualities are not known.

The CDR3 starts with the cysteine, ends with the phenylalanine, and has 14 residues. Of the read, only the CDR3 DNA is kept; its 42 bases are in frame from base 1. CDR1 and CDR2, per the germline V gene (reference sequence), are DFQATT and SNEGSKA. For this chain, trimming is 3 bases at the V end and 5 bases at the J end, and the number of junction bases without a gene match is 6. This TCR was sampled from an adult man with Graves' hyperthyroidism. This sequence uses TRBV20-1 and TRBJ2-2; 7 nucleotides in the junction match TRBD2. The sample comprised peripheral blood or thyroid tissue (not recorded which). The CDR3 corresponds to CSASMPSGTGELFF. The nucleotide sequence is given as TGCAGTGCTAGTATGCCTAGCGGAACCGGGGAGCTGTTTTTT.